Each of the 29 T cell receptor beta chains below was sequenced from the same sample in a study of T cells in Graves' hyperthyroidism and ophthalmopathy. It was RNA transcripts that yielded the amplified TCR beta CDR3 regions. TCR CDR3 regions were first amplified by RT-PCR with HTBI primers. TCRdb reprocessed the multiplex PCR reads via MiXCR and lists one record per CDR3 protein. This table holds some 420,000 distinct CDR3 sequences, about an eighth found once. Sequencing was carried out using blood. The receptors come from a woman under 30 with Graves' hyperthyroidism.

This clonotype was counted only a few times. This rearrangement joins TRBV5-6 to TRBJ2-7, with 7 bases aligning to TRBD1. Germline lookup yields CDR1 SGHDT and CDR2 YYEEEE. The CDR3 has 16 residues. V was pared by 5 bases and J by 0 bases, with 11 bases of the junction left unmatched. The CDR3 sequence is CASRRSRDSNSYEQYF. In DNA, the CDR3 is TGTGCCAGCAGGCGCTCACGGGACAGCAACTCCTACGAGCAGTACTTC.

The rearrangement joins TRBV19 to TRBJ2-7; D remains unclear. Trimming removed 7 bases from V and 2 bases from J, with 18 bases in between. The CDR3 length is 15 residues. Germline V gene data show CDR1 as LNHDA and CDR2 as SQIVND (reference sequence). The CDR3: CASTPPPQVPYEQYF. The CDR3 nucleotides are TGTGCCAGTACCCCTCCCCCGCAGGTCCCCTACGAGCAGTACTTC.

The rearrangement uses TRBV29-1 and TRBJ1-2, with D possibly TRBD1 on 5 matching bases. Trimming pared 5 bases from V and 2 bases from J, leaving 15 bases between. Per the germline V gene, CDR1 is SQVTM and CDR2 is ANQGSEA. CDR3 size: 14 residues. The CDR3: CSVIVPQGNYGYTF. The CDR3 DNA reads TGCAGCGTTATCGTGCCGCAGGGAAACTATGGCTACACCTTC.

V usage is TRBV2 and J usage is TRBJ2-3; D remains unclear. V lost 7 bases and J lost 4, with 12 bases in between. This CDR3 has 13 amino acids. Germline lookup yields CDR1 SNHLY and CDR2 FYNNEI. CDR3 DNA: TGTGCCAGCAATTTCAGAAGTTCAGATACGCAGTATTTT. Amino acid sequence: CASNFRSSDTQYF.

The table lists this clonotype with many counts. This chain links TRBV7-9 with TRBJ1-5, with 11 bases fitting TRBD1. Germline assignment: CDR1 SEHNR and CDR2 FQNEAQ (reference sequence). J lost 0 bases, V lost 4 bases, and 8 bases had no gene match. The CDR3 runs 18 residues. CDR3 in amino acids: CASSSVRDRGDSNQPQHF. The CDR3 DNA sequence: TGTGCCAGCAGCTCCGTCCGGGACAGGGGGGATAGCAATCAGCCCCAGCATTTT. Filled out from reference TRBV7-9 and TRBJ1-5, the complete variable domain reads DTGVSQNPRHKITKRGQNVTFRCDPISEHNRLYWYRQTLGQGPEFLTYFQNEAQLEKSRLLSDRFSAERPKGSFSTLEIQRTEQGDSAMYLCASSSVRDRGDSNQPQHFGDGTRLSIL.

This chain links TRBV24-1 with TRBJ2-7; TRBD1 agrees at 9 bases. The CDR3 is made up of 15 amino acids. Per germline, CDR1 KGHDR and CDR2 SFDVKD. V dropped 3 bases and J dropped 1; count of bases not matched to a gene: 3. The CDR3 here is CATSDPGTGSYEQYF. CDR3 bases: TGTGCCACCAGTGATCCCGGGACAGGGTCCTACGAGCAGTACTTC.

The J gene is TRBJ2-7, the V gene TRBV5-1; 9 bases agree with TRBD1. From germline, CDR1 is SGHRS and CDR2 YFSETQ. This CDR3 has 15 amino acids. Trimming removed 3 bases from V and 1 base from J; junction bases left unmatched: 5. CDR3 loop: CASSWGQGISYEQYF. The DNA for the CDR3 is TGCGCCAGCAGCTGGGGACAGGGAATTTCCTACGAGCAGTACTTC.

This clonotype has a count of ten or more. This chain uses TRBV12-3 or TRBV12-4 with TRBJ2-6, with D tentatively TRBD1 (6 bases). The V and J ends lost 5 bases and 0 bases respectively, with 11 bases between them. The CDR3 spans 16 residues. CDR3 protein: CASSAGQISGANVLTF. DNA for the CDR3: TGTGCCAGCAGTGCCGGACAGATCTCTGGGGCCAACGTCCTGACTTTC.

Many counts were recorded for this clonotype. This chain links TRBV18 with TRBJ1-2; TRBD1 aligns across 9 bases. Germline V lookup: CDR1 KGHSH, CDR2 LQKENI. This CDR3 has 15 residues. The junction had 9 bases not matched to a gene; V was cut back by 4 bases and J by 6 bases. CDR3 protein: CASSLPGQGGDGYTF. For the CDR3, the DNA is TGTGCCAGCTCACTCCCGGGACAGGGAGGAGATGGCTACACCTTC.

This clonotype has ten or more counts. This chain connects TRBV9 to TRBJ2-1; D possibly corresponds to TRBD2 (5 bases). CDR3 length: 15 residues. The V end lost 0 bases, the J end lost 2 bases, and 9 bases lay between the germline ends. From germline, CDR1 is SGDLS and CDR2 YYNGEE. CDR3 sequence: CASSVVGSPYNEQFF. For the CDR3, the DNA is TGTGCCAGCAGCGTAGTGGGGAGCCCCTACAATGAGCAGTTCTTC.

About this clonotype: Without the conserved terminal phenylalanine or tryptophan, this CDR3 likely stems from a read error. J is TRBJ2-7 and V is TRBV18, with 7 bases fitting TRBD1. Germline CDR1 reads KGHSH; CDR2 reads LQKENI. The CDR3 loop spans 12 amino acids. The junction had 2 bases not matched to a gene; V was cut back by 4 bases and J by 5 bases. The chain's CDR3 is CASSLGGDEQYL. CDR3 coding DNA: TGTGCCAGCTCACTAGGGGGCGACGAGCAGTACCTC.

Ten or more counts support this clonotype. The V and J genes are TRBV28 and TRBJ2-1, with D perhaps TRBD1 (6 bases). There are 14 residues in the CDR3. Trimming removed 2 bases at V and 9 bases at J, with 14 bases between. Germline V CDR1 and CDR2: MDHEN, SYDVKM. CDR3 amino acids: CASSLGTRVSEQFF. Written as DNA, the CDR3 is TGTGCCAGCAGTTTAGGGACAAGGGTTAGTGAGCAGTTCTTC.

This clonotype was seen a few times. This sequence joins TRBV12-3 or TRBV12-4 and TRBJ1-4, with 7 bases matching TRBD1. This CDR3 has 14 amino acids. V shed 6 bases and J 8 bases; nucleotides not matched to a gene: 9. CDR3 in DNA: TGTGCCAGCAGGGATGACAGGGTTCCCGAAAAACTGTTTTTT. Translating it yields CASRDDRVPEKLFF.

This clonotype showed up many times. The rearrangement uses TRBV12-3 or TRBV12-4 and TRBJ2-3; 8 positions agree with TRBD1. This CDR3 has 16 amino acids. J was trimmed by 3 bases and V by 6 bases; bases with no gene match: 11. Here the CDR3 reads CASRQTRGRRTDTQYF. DNA for the CDR3: TGTGCCAGCAGGCAGACCAGGGGGCGCCGGACAGATACGCAGTATTTT.

Of note for this clonotype: A much larger clone differs from this one at a single base, so this may be a read error. The gene calls are TRBV2 and TRBJ2-3, with 11 nucleotides matching TRBD2. Germline V gene sequence: CDR1 SNHLY, CDR2 FYNNEI. The CDR3 length is 16 residues. CDR3 DNA: TGTGCCAGCAGTTCCTTAGGGACTAGCGGCACGGATACGCAGTATTTT. It codes for CASSSLGTSGTDTQYF.

The chain uses TRBV5-5 and TRBJ2-7; TRBD1 matches 7 bases. V was pared by 2 bases and J by 2 bases, with 4 bases of the junction left unmatched. There are 14 residues in the CDR3. CDR1 is SGHKS and CDR2 is YYEKEE in the germline V gene (reference sequence). CDR3 sequence: CASSFAQGAYEQYF. As DNA, the CDR3 is TGTGCCAGCAGCTTCGCCCAGGGGGCCTACGAGCAGTACTTC.

This clonotype was counted a few times. The rearrangement links TRBV6-2 or TRBV6-3 to TRBJ2-7; D is perhaps TRBD2 (5 bases). Germline CDR1 reads MNHEY; CDR2 reads SVGEGT. This CDR3 region has 15 residues. V gave up 2 bases and J gave up 6 bases, with 17 bases separating them. CDR3 in DNA: TGTGCCAGCAGTTACGCGAGCGGTGCCCCCTCCGAGCAGTACTTC. Protein: CASSYASGAPSEQYF.

The chain uses TRBV20-1 and TRBJ2-7; D may be TRBD2 (5 bases). Trimming left V 3 bases short and J 1 base short, with 7 bases between. This CDR3 has 12 residues. CDR1 and CDR2 (germline): DFQATT, SNEGSKA (reference sequence). CDR3 loop: CSASGNSYEQYF. The CDR3 DNA follows: TGCAGTGCTAGCGGGAATTCCTACGAGCAGTACTTC.

This clonotype was observed at least ten times. The rearrangement joins TRBV25-1 to TRBJ2-7; 7 bases line up with TRBD1. CDR1 is MGHDK, CDR2 SYGVNS, per germline. The V gene end was trimmed by 4 bases and the J gene end by 0 bases; junction bases not matched to a gene: 6. The CDR3 has 15 amino acids. CDR3 in DNA: TGTGCCAGCAGTGGTTCAGGGGGATACTCCTACGAGCAGTACTTC. It translates to CASSGSGGYSYEQYF.

This clonotype has more than one count but fewer than ten. This chain joins TRBV6-1 and TRBJ2-7, with TRBD1 matching over 8 bases. The V gene's germline CDR1 is MNHNS and CDR2 SASEGT. V shed 4 bases and J 2 bases; nucleotides not matched to a gene: 4. The CDR3 length is 14 residues. This CDR3 reads CASSAQGAAYEQYF. Written as DNA, the CDR3 is TGTGCCAGCAGTGCTCAGGGGGCCGCCTACGAGCAGTACTTC.

The chain has TRBV29-1 and TRBJ1-2, with no clear D. The germline gives CDR1 SQVTM, CDR2 ANQGSEA. The CDR3 length is 13 residues. V shed 2 bases and J shed 2 bases, with 9 bases lying between them. Written as DNA, the CDR3 is TGCAGCGTTGAACAGGCTCTAAACTATGGCTACACCTTC. Its protein product is CSVEQALNYGYTF. Full variable domain (outside the CDR3, taken from reference TRBV29-1 and TRBJ1-2): SAVISQKPSRDICQRGTSLTIQCQVDSQVTMMFWYRQQPGQSLTLIATANQGSEATYESGFVIDKFPISRPNLTFSTLTVSNMSPEDSSIYLCSVEQALNYGYTFGSGTRLTVV.

This clonotype was seen a few times. The chain recombines TRBV20-1 with TRBJ2-5, with 12 nucleotides matching TRBD2. Germline assignment: CDR1 DFQATT and CDR2 SNEGSKA (reference sequence). The V and J ends lost 0 bases and 4 bases, in that order; junction bases with no gene match: 12. The CDR3 has 18 residues. The CDR3 loop is CSARDFQTSGRGGETQYF. The CDR3 DNA follows: TGCAGTGCTAGAGATTTTCAGACTAGCGGGAGAGGGGGAGAGACCCAGTACTTC.

This clonotype has a count of ten or more. This chain links TRBV28 with TRBJ2-1; 8 bases agree with TRBD1. The CDR3 contains 15 residues. Germline V gene sequence: CDR1 MDHEN, CDR2 SYDVKM. V lost 6 bases, J lost 8 bases, and 12 bases stayed unmatched. Here the CDR3 reads CASSKTGGQGDEQFF. In DNA, the CDR3 is TGTGCCAGCAGCAAAACAGGGGGGCAGGGGGATGAGCAGTTCTTC. The whole variable domain, remainder taken from reference TRBV28 and TRBJ2-1, is DVKVTQSSRYLVKRTGEKVFLECVQDMDHENMFWYRQDPGLGLRLIYFSYDVKMKEKGDIPEGYSVSREKKERFSLILESASTNQTSMYLCASSKTGGQGDEQFFGPGTRLTVL.

This clonotype occurred a few times. The chain joins TRBV30 to TRBJ1-4; 9 nucleotides match TRBD1. Looked up from germline, CDR1 is GTSNPN and CDR2 is SVGIG (reference sequence). The CDR3 is 15 amino acids. The junction had 6 bases not matched to a gene; V was cut back by 0 bases and J by 7 bases. CDR3 bases: TGTGCCTGGAGTGTACAAGGACAGGGGTTTGAAAAACTGTTTTTT. Translating it yields CAWSVQGQGFEKLFF. Complete variable domain (other parts from reference TRBV30 and TRBJ1-4): SQTIHQWPATLVQPVGSPLSLECTVEGTSNPNLYWYRQAAGRGLQLLFYSVGIGQISSEVPQNLSASRPQDRQFILSSKKLLLSDSGFYLCAWSVQGQGFEKLFFGSGTQLSVL.

The chain employs TRBV9 and TRBJ2-5; the D gene is possibly TRBD2 (5 bases). This CDR3 has 17 residues. Trimming took off 0 bases at V and 0 bases at J, with 15 bases between the two ends. Germline CDR1 and CDR2: SGDLS and YYNGEE. The DNA of the CDR3 is TGTGCCAGCAGCGTAGGAGGGCGGAGCGTAGACCAAGAGACCCAGTACTTC. Its protein is CASSVGGRSVDQETQYF. The full variable domain, with the rest looked up from reference TRBV9 and TRBJ2-5, is DSGVTQTPKHLITATGQRVTLRCSPRSGDLSVYWYQQSLDQGLQFLIQYYNGEERAKGNILERFSAQQFPDLHSELNLSSLELGDSALYFCASSVGGRSVDQETQYFGPGTRLLVL.

Ten or more counts support this clonotype. This chain links TRBV12-3 or TRBV12-4 with TRBJ2-3; 8 positions match TRBD2. V gave up 5 bases and J gave up 0 bases; unmatched junction bases: 7. This CDR3 region has 16 residues. For the CDR3, the DNA is TGTGCCAGCAGTCTTTGGGCTAGCGGGAGCACAGATACGCAGTATTTT. It yields the protein CASSLWASGSTDTQYF.

This clonotype has ten or more counts. The chain links TRBV28 to TRBJ1-2; 9 nucleotides agree with TRBD1. Germline CDR1 reads MDHEN; CDR2 reads SYDVKM. The CDR3 totals 15 residues. After removal of 5 bases from V and 4 bases from J, the junction contained 8 bases not matched to a gene. This CDR3 reads CASSPGQGLIYGYTF. In nucleotides, the CDR3 is TGTGCCAGCAGTCCTGGACAGGGGCTGATCTATGGCTACACCTTC.

In this sample, this clonotype turned up many times. The CDR3 region is CASSRTGQNTGELFF. The CDR3 DNA follows: TGTGCCAGCAGTAGGACAGGGCAGAACACCGGGGAGCTGTTTTTT. V usage is TRBV28 and J usage is TRBJ2-2; TRBD1 agrees at 8 bases. Germline lookup yields CDR1 MDHEN and CDR2 SYDVKM. J gave up 1 base and V 5 bases, and 3 bases lay outside the gene matches. The CDR3 loop spans 15 amino acids. Looking up the rest from reference TRBV28 and TRBJ2-2 gives the full variable domain: DVKVTQSSRYLVKRTGEKVFLECVQDMDHENMFWYRQDPGLGLRLIYFSYDVKMKEKGDIPEGYSVSREKKERFSLILESASTNQTSMYLCASSRTGQNTGELFFGEGSRLTVL.

This clonotype has only a few counts. This chain uses TRBV6-4 with TRBJ2-3, with 12 bases fitting TRBD2. The CDR3 sequence is 15 residues long. Germline trimming cut 4 bases from V and 5 bases from J; bases unmatched to any gene: 4. Germline values: CDR1 MRHNA, CDR2 SNTAGT. DNA for the CDR3: TGTGCCAGCAGTGCCCTAGCGGGAGGGCAAGATACGCAGTATTTT. Translation: CASSALAGGQDTQYF.